Below, 13 T cell receptor beta chains from the same sample are listed, as sequenced in a study of Graves' ophthalmopathy and Graves' hyperthyroidism. The study amplified TCR beta CDR3 regions using RNA transcripts. A first-round RT-PCR used HTBI primers, followed by a second-round multiplex PCR. In TCRdb, the multiplex PCR reads were re-called with MiXCR into one record per CDR3 protein. This sample has around 1,200,000 distinct CDR3 sequences; about 35% occur once, and the top ten carry roughly 11%. The specimen sequenced was peripheral blood or thyroid tissue (not recorded which). Receptors were obtained from an adult man with Graves' hyperthyroidism.

This clonotype was recorded many times. This chain uses TRBV20-1 with TRBJ1-5; the D is unclear. The CDR3 covers 14 residues. CDR1 is DFQATT, CDR2 SNEGSKA, per germline (reference sequence). Trimming removed 3 bases at V and 1 base at J, with 10 bases between. CDR3 protein: CSASYEVSNQPQHF. The CDR3 DNA reads as TGCAGTGCTAGTTATGAGGTCAGCAATCAGCCCCAGCATTTT.

This clonotype was seen ten or more times. The CDR3 region has the DNA TGTGCCAGTAGTCCTGGGACAGGGAAGGGCTATGGCTACACCTTC. Translating gives CASSPGTGKGYGYTF. The J gene is TRBJ1-2, the V gene TRBV19; 9 nucleotides align to TRBD1. This CDR3 has 15 amino acids. The V gene's germline CDR1 is LNHDA and CDR2 SQIVND (reference sequence). J was trimmed by 4 bases and V by 5 bases; bases with no gene match: 8. The full variable domain, completed using reference TRBV19 and TRBJ1-2, is DGGITQSPKYLFRKEGQNVTLSCEQNLNHDAMYWYRQDPGQGLRLIYYSQIVNDFQKGDIAEGYSVSREKKESFPLTVTSAQKNPTAFYLCASSPGTGKGYGYTFGSGTRLTVV.

V is TRBV6-6 and J is TRBJ1-5, with D hard to call. V was clipped by 6 bases and J by 6 bases, with 12 bases between them. Germline V gives CDR1 MNHNY, CDR2 SVGAGI (reference sequence). The CDR3 spans 13 residues. CDR3 sequence: CASSPTQSQPQHF. The CDR3 DNA follows: TGTGCCAGCAGCCCTACTCAAAGTCAGCCCCAGCATTTT.

CDR3 bases: TGTGCCAGCAGCACCCGGGACGGCGGGGGCGAGCAGTACTTC. It specifies CASSTRDGGGEQYF. V gene TRBV14 combines with J gene TRBJ2-7; 7 bases agree with TRBD2. Germline CDR1 is SGHDN and CDR2 is FVKESK. V lost 5 bases, J lost 6 bases, and 10 bases stayed unmatched. The CDR3 sequence is 14 residues long. The complete variable domain, with remaining parts taken from reference TRBV14 and TRBJ2-7, reads EAGVTQFPSHSVIEKGQTVTLRCDPISGHDNLYWYRRVMGKEIKFLLHFVKESKQDESGMPNNRFLAERTGGTYSTLKVQPAELEDSGVYFCASSTRDGGGEQYFGPGTRLTVT.

This sequence joins TRBV5-6 and TRBJ1-1; TRBD1 agrees at 9 bases. The CDR3 runs 14 residues. V trimming: 0 bases; J trimming: 5 bases; junction bases outside the gene matches: 2. CDR1 is SGHDT, CDR2 YYEEEE, per germline. CDR3 sequence (DNA): TGTGCCAGCAGCTTGGGGACAGGGGAGACTGAAGCTTTCTTT. Its translation: CASSLGTGETEAFF. The complete variable domain, with remaining parts taken from reference TRBV5-6 and TRBJ1-1, reads DAGVTQSPTHLIKTRGQQVTLRCSPKSGHDTVSWYQQALGQGPQFIFQYYEEEERQRGNFPDRFSGHQFPNYSSELNVNALLLGDSALYLCASSLGTGETEAFFGQGTRLTVV.

About this clonotype itself: It may be a read error: a sequence one base away is much more abundant. V usage is TRBV7-6 and J usage is TRBJ1-5, with a tentative D call TRBD1 (5 bases). This CDR3 is built from 12 residues. CDR1 is SGHVS and CDR2 is FNYEAQ in the germline V gene. Trimming took 5 bases from V and 5 from J, leaving 7 bases between them. CDR3 region: CASSGGYQPQHF. The CDR3 DNA follows: TGTGCCAGCAGCGGGGGGTATCAGCCCCAGCATTTT. Full variable domain (outside the CDR3, taken from reference TRBV7-6 and TRBJ1-5): GAGVSQSPRYKVTKRGQDVALRCDPISGHVSLYWYRQALGQGPEFLTYFNYEAQQDKSGLPNDRFSAERPEGSISTLTIQRTEQRDSAMYRCASSGGYQPQHFGDGTRLSIL.

This clonotype has only a few counts. DNA of the CDR3: TGTGCCAGCAGTACTAGCCTTAGGGGGACCCAGTACTTC. Encoded protein: CASSTSLRGTQYF. The chain employs TRBV28 and TRBJ2-5; maybe TRBD2 (6 bases). Germline V lookup: CDR1 MDHEN, CDR2 SYDVKM. V was clipped by 5 bases and J by 7 bases, with 14 bases between them. CDR3 length equals 13 residues.

With regard to this clonotype: This sequence may be a read error, since a much larger clone differs from it by one base. The chain couples TRBV10-3 to TRBJ1-1; the D is unclear. V gave up 5 bases and J gave up 4 bases, with 11 bases separating them. The CDR3 has 13 amino acids. Germline CDR1 ENHRY, CDR2 SYGVKD. Here the CDR3 reads CAISPQLGTEAFF. CDR3 DNA: TGTGCCATCAGTCCGCAGTTGGGCACTGAAGCTTTCTTT.

V is TRBV10-3 and J is TRBJ2-1; 11 bases are a match to TRBD2. V dropped 8 bases and J dropped 9; count of bases not matched to a gene: 6. The CDR3 loop spans 13 amino acids. Germline CDR1 ENHRY, CDR2 SYGVKD. CDR3 region: CAIEASGRREQFF. CDR3 DNA sequence: TGTGCCATCGAGGCTAGCGGGAGGCGTGAGCAGTTCTTC.

CDR3 sequence reads: CASSQGIGGAEYGYTF. The CDR3 region has the DNA TGTGCCAGCAGCCAAGGAATCGGGGGGGCGGAGTATGGCTACACCTTC. The chain carries TRBV14 and TRBJ1-2; tentatively, D is TRBD1 (6 bases). CDR1 and CDR2 (germline): SGHDN, FVKESK. The V gene lost 1 base and the J gene lost 5 bases, with 17 bases spanning the gap. The CDR3 runs to 16 residues. The complete variable domain, with remaining parts taken from reference TRBV14 and TRBJ1-2, reads EAGVTQFPSHSVIEKGQTVTLRCDPISGHDNLYWYRRVMGKEIKFLLHFVKESKQDESGMPNNRFLAERTGGTYSTLKVQPAELEDSGVYFCASSQGIGGAEYGYTFGSGTRLTVV.

A remark on this clonotype: One end of the junction fails to match germline, which may point to a read error. This CDR3 is CASSQGAPASGANVLTF. CDR3 coding DNA: TGCGCCAGCAGCCAAGGTGCTCCGGCCTCTGGGGCCAACGTCCTGACTTTC. J is TRBJ2-6 and V is TRBV7-2; D unclear. This CDR3 comprises 17 residues. CDR1 SGHTA and CDR2 FQGNSA come from the germline V gene.

This clonotype was recorded once. The CDR3 is CASTTTNTGELFF. The CDR3 DNA sequence: TGCGCCAGCACTACAACGAACACCGGGGAGCTGTTTTTT. The chain combines TRBV5-1 with TRBJ2-2, with D unclear. The CDR3 is 13 residues long. The ends were cut back, 6 bases at V and 0 bases at J, with 6 bases in the middle. Germline CDR1 is SGHRS and CDR2 is YFSETQ.

Ten or more counts support this clonotype. J is TRBJ2-7 and V is TRBV14, with D hard to call. V was shortened by 1 base and J by 3 bases, with 7 bases between the two germline ends. CDR3 length equals 13 residues. Germline V gives CDR1 SGHDN, CDR2 FVKESK. The CDR3 sequence is CASSQGANYEQYF. CDR3 nucleotide sequence: TGTGCCAGCAGCCAAGGCGCCAACTACGAGCAGTACTTC.